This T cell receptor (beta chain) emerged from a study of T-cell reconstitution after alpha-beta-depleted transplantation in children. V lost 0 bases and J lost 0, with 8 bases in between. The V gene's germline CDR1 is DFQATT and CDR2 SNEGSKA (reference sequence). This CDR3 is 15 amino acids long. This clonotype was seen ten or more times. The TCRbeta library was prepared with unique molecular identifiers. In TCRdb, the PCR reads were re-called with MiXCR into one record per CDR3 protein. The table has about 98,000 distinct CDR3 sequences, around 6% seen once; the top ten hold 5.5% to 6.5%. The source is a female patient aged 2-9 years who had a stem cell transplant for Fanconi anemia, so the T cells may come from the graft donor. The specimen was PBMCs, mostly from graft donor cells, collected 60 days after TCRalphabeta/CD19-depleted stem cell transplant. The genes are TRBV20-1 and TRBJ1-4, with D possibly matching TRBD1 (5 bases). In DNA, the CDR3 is TGCAGTGCTAGAGATGGGGGAACAACTAATGAAAAACTGTTTTTT. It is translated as CSARDGGTTNEKLFF.